This is a list of T cell receptor beta chains from one sample in a study of CD8+ T cells in alopecia areata. Here immunoSEQ multiplex PCR was the method, and the copy in TCRdb shows in-frame clones only, minus some. The data contain 250,000 to 300,000 clones, roughly 50% of them singletons. The sequences come from CD4+ T cells sorted from blood, collected at week 24, from a patient treated with tofacitinib. Receptors originate from a human donor with alopecia areata. Both conserved end residues are part of each CDR3. A D gene is named only where the DNA matches it firmly. The size entry is marked missing in some rows and otherwise reads once, few, many or a size class.

j_call,d_call,v_call,clone_size,cdr3_aa,cdr3_nt
TRBJ1-2,-,TRBV7-2,-,CASRVVGGRTGYTF,TGTGCCAGCAGGGTAGTCGGGGGGCGAACAGGCTACACCTTC
TRBJ1-5,-,TRBV4-3,-,CASSQWPGGQPQHF,TGCGCCAGCAGCCAATGGCCCGGGGGGCAGCCCCAGCATTTT
TRBJ1-1,-,TRBV7-9,-,CASSPQVLSNTEAFF,TGTGCCAGCAGCCCACAGGTTCTTAGTAACACTGAAGCTTTCTTT
TRBJ2-2,-,TRBV7-6,-,CASSLVSPLEAGELFF,TGTGCCAGCAGCTTAGTTTCCCCACTAGAAGCCGGGGAGCTGTTTTTT
TRBJ2-2,-,TRBV7-9,few,CASSSDRTTNTGELFF,TGTGCCAGCAGCTCCGATCGGACCACGAACACCGGGGAGCTGTTTTTT
TRBJ1-3,-,TRBV5-4,-,CASAPGGLTGNTIYF,TGTGCCAGCGCCCCCGGGGGCCTAACTGGAAACACCATATATTTT
TRBJ2-7,TRBD1,TRBV6-6,-,CASSARDRASYEQYF,TGTGCCAGCAGTGCCCGGGACAGGGCATCCTACGAGCAGTACTTC
TRBJ2-1,TRBD2,TRBV10-3,few,CATGLAGDNEQFF,TGTGCCACCGGACTAGCGGGGGACAATGAGCAGTTCTTC
TRBJ2-1,TRBD1,TRBV11-3,-,CASSLDRANEQFF,TGTGCCAGCAGCTTGGACAGGGCCAATGAGCAGTTCTTC
TRBJ2-1,TRBD1,TRBV4-2,-,CASSQGQGINNEQFF,TGTGCCAGCAGCCAGGGACAGGGGATCAACAATGAGCAGTTCTTC
TRBJ2-7,TRBD1,TRBV2,-,CASSEDRGSYEQYF,TGTGCCAGCAGTGAGGACAGGGGGTCCTACGAGCAGTACTTC
TRBJ2-3,-,TRBV30,-,CAWSVTGEGTDTQYF,TGTGCCTGGAGTGTAACAGGGGAGGGCACAGATACGCAGTATTTT
TRBJ2-1,-,TRBV5-1,few,CASKSVGPNEQFF,TGCGCCAGCAAGAGCGTGGGGCCCAATGAGCAGTTCTTC
TRBJ2-7,-,TRBV6-5,-,CASRPGSSEQYF,TGTGCCAGCAGGCCAGGGTCCAGCGAGCAGTACTTC
TRBJ2-5,-,TRBV18,-,CASSPSETQYF,TGTGCCAGCTCACCATCAGAGACCCAGTACTTC
TRBJ1-1,-,TRBV5-1,once,CASSLVSGDTEAFF,TGCGCCAGCAGCTTGGTTAGTGGGGACACTGAAGCTTTCTTT
TRBJ1-5,TRBD1,TRBV12-5,few,CASGTGESNQPQHF,TGTGCTAGTGGGACAGGGGAATCCAATCAGCCCCAGCATTTT
TRBJ1-1,-,TRBV5-6,-,CASSKAGVLNTEAFF,TGTGCCAGCAGCAAAGCGGGGGTACTGAACACTGAAGCTTTCTTT
TRBJ1-1,-,TRBV4-3,-,CASSQGGNTEAFF,TGCGCCAGCAGCCAAGGAGGGAACACTGAAGCTTTCTTT
TRBJ1-1,-,TRBV5-6,-,CASSSGLEEEAFF,TGTGCCAGCAGCTCGGGTCTCGAGGAGGAAGCTTTCTTT
TRBJ2-5,-,TRBV6-5,few,CASSYVGGQETQYF,TGTGCCAGCAGTTACGTGGGGGGCCAAGAGACCCAGTACTTC
TRBJ2-5,-,TRBV18,few,CASSPNQETQYF,TGTGCCAGCTCACCAAATCAGGAGACCCAGTACTTC
TRBJ2-7,TRBD2,TRBV4-3,few,CASSQDPPPGGYEQYF,TGCGCCAGCAGCCAAGATCCCCCCCCGGGAGGCTACGAGCAGTACTTC
TRBJ1-1,-,TRBV2,-,CASSPRQVAEAFF,TGTGCCAGCAGCCCGAGACAGGTCGCCGAAGCTTTCTTT
TRBJ2-5,TRBD2,TRBV30,few,CAWSVSLAGGETQYF,TGTGCCTGGAGTGTCTCGCTAGCGGGGGGAGAGACCCAGTACTTC
TRBJ2-5,-,TRBV6-5,-,CASSNRVEETQYF,TGTGCCAGCAGTAATCGAGTCGAAGAGACCCAGTACTTC
TRBJ2-5,-,TRBV18,-,CASSPQETQYF,TGTGCCAGCTCACCCCAAGAGACCCAGTACTTC
TRBJ1-5,-,TRBV25-1,-,CASTPRGGDQPQHF,TGTGCCAGCACCCCGAGGGGGGGCGATCAGCCCCAGCATTTT
TRBJ1-2,TRBD1,TRBV28,-,CASTFGTANYGYTF,TGTGCCAGCACCTTCGGGACAGCTAACTATGGCTACACCTTC
TRBJ2-5,-,TRBV30,-,CAWEPRETQYF,TGTGCCTGGGAGCCCCGAGAGACCCAGTACTTC
TRBJ1-2,-,TRBV30,-,CAWGAVNYGYTF,TGTGCCTGGGGGGCGGTTAACTATGGCTACACCTTC
TRBJ1-2,-,TRBV29-1,-,CSVESYGYTF,TGCAGCGTTGAGAGCTATGGCTACACCTTC
TRBJ2-7,TRBD1,TRBV7-9,-,CASSSTRDRVHEQYF,TGTGCCAGCAGCTCCACCCGGGACAGGGTCCACGAGCAGTACTTC
TRBJ1-5,-,TRBV4-1,-,CASSRDLGNQPQHF,TGCGCCAGCAGCCGTGATCTTGGCAATCAGCCCCAGCATTTT
TRBJ2-5,TRBD2,TRBV2,few,CASSPGLAVETQYF,TGTGCCAGCAGTCCGGGACTAGCAGTGGAGACCCAGTACTTC
TRBJ1-4,-,TRBV29-1,-,CSVEAEGLFF,TGCAGCGTTGAAGCGGAAGGACTGTTTTTT
TRBJ1-2,TRBD1,TRBV30,-,CAWRRTGNYGYTF,TGTGCCTGGAGAAGGACAGGGAACTATGGCTACACCTTC
TRBJ2-2,TRBD1,TRBV2,few,CASTWDRGDTGELFF,TGTGCCAGCACCTGGGACAGGGGAGACACCGGGGAGCTGTTTTTT
TRBJ2-3,-,TRBV30,-,CAWSVRVADTQYF,TGTGCCTGGAGTGTACGGGTCGCAGATACGCAGTATTTT
TRBJ1-1,TRBD1,TRBV5-4,-,CASSTRTGGDTEAFF,TGTGCCAGCAGCACTCGGACAGGGGGGGACACTGAAGCTTTCTTT
TRBJ2-7,-,TRBV4-1,-,CASSPLGLGHSYEQYF,TGCGCCAGCAGCCCCCTGGGTTTGGGCCACTCCTACGAGCAGTACTTC
TRBJ1-2,-,TRBV11-1,-,CASSQSYSRANYGYTF,TGTGCCAGCAGCCAGTCGTACTCGCGAGCTAACTATGGCTACACCTTC
TRBJ1-2,-,TRBV20-1,few,CSADRNYGYTF,TGCAGTGCTGATCGGAACTATGGCTACACCTTC
TRBJ1-6,-,TRBV30,-,CAYQGSSYNSPLHF,TGTGCCTATCAGGGAAGCTCCTATAATTCACCCCTCCACTTT
TRBJ1-1,-,TRBV4-1,-,CASSQGWVNTEAFF,TGCGCCAGCAGCCAGGGTTGGGTGAACACTGAAGCTTTCTTT